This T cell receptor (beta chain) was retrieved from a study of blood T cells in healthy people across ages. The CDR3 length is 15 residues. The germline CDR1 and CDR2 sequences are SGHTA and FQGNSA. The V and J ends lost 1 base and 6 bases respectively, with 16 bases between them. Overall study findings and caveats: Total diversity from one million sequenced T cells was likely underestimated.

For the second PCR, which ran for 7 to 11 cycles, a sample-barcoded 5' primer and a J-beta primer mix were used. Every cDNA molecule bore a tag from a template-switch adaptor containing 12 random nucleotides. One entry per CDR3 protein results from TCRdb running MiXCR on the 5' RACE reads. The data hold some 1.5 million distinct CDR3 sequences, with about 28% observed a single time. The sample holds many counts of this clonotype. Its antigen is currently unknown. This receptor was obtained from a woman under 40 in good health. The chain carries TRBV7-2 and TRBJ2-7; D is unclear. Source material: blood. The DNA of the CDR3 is TGTGCCAGCAGCTTAGGGCCAGGAAGGGTCCGCGAGCAGTACTTC. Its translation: CASSLGPGRVREQYF. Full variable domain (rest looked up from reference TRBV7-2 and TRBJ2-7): GAGVSQSPSNKVTEKGKDVELRCDPISGHTALYWYRQSLGQGLEFLIYFQGNSAPDKSGLPSDRFSAERTGGSVSTLTIQRTQQEDSAVYLCASSLGPGRVREQYFGPGTRLTVT.